This TCR beta chain is drawn from a study of T cell changes during pregnancy in multiple sclerosis. Measured with immunoSEQ multiplex PCR; TCRdb has only the in-frame clones, and not every one. The table shows about 46,000 clones, with 90% to 95% occurring only once. V shed 7 bases and J shed 5 bases, with 11 bases lying between them. This CDR3 spans 12 amino acids. Germline assignment: CDR1 SEHNR and CDR2 FQNEAQ (reference sequence). The V and J genes are TRBV7-9 and TRBJ1-1, with D maybe TRBD1 (5 bases). The TCR sequence derives from a female donor with multiple sclerosis, enrolled in a pregnancy study. This specimen consisted of CD8+ T cells from peripheral blood mononuclear cells, obtained after pregnancy. In DNA, the CDR3 is TGTGCCAGCACCCTGGGGGGGACTGAAGCTTTCTTT. Residues: CASTLGGTEAFF.